The rows below give T cell receptor beta chains drawn from one sample of a study of T cell repertoires in cytomegalovirus infection. TCRdb re-called the reads with MiXCR, one entry per CDR3 protein. The sample contains over 200,000 distinct CDR3 sequences, about 13% of which appear only once. The sample comprised PBMCs. The receptors originated from a human donor in good health (CMV status not recorded). Some clones in this sample may be carry-over from other donors' samples. CDR3s include the opening cysteine and the closing phenylalanine or tryptophan. The order of the fields is CDR3 protein, CDR3 DNA, J gene, clone size, D gene, V gene. The D gene is left open where the match is weak. Clone size appears in some rows only: once, few, many, or a class for an expanded clone.

CDR3 protein: CSGSSGNTDTQYF
CDR3 DNA: TGCAGCGGATCTAGCGGGAACACAGATACGCAGTATTTT
J gene: TRBJ2-3
clone size: few
D gene: TRBD2
V gene: TRBV29-1

CDR3 protein: CASSANTGTSGVGAKNIQYF
CDR3 DNA: TGTGCCAGCAGTGCTAATACCGGGACTAGCGGGGTGGGAGCCAAAAACATTCAGTACTTC
J gene: TRBJ2-4
clone size: -
D gene: TRBD2
V gene: TRBV12-3/TRBV12-4

CDR3 protein: CASRPLAGGTGELFF
CDR3 DNA: TGTGCCAGCAGACCACTAGCGGGGGGTACCGGGGAGCTGTTTTTT
J gene: TRBJ2-2
clone size: many
D gene: TRBD2
V gene: TRBV11-2

CDR3 protein: CSVEDPLDRGPHGYTF
CDR3 DNA: TGCAGCGTTGAAGACCCCCTGGACAGGGGGCCTCATGGCTACACCTTC
J gene: TRBJ1-2
clone size: few
D gene: TRBD1
V gene: TRBV29-1

CDR3 protein: CSARDLGTSGSKAGELFF
CDR3 DNA: TGCAGTGCTAGAGACTTAGGGACTAGCGGGAGTAAGGCCGGGGAGCTGTTTTTT
J gene: TRBJ2-2
clone size: few
D gene: TRBD2
V gene: TRBV20-1

CDR3 protein: CSAPLLRQFF
CDR3 DNA: TGCAGTGCTCCCCTCCTAAGGCAGTTCTTC
J gene: TRBJ2-1
clone size: -
D gene: -
V gene: TRBV20-1

CDR3 protein: CSASAGQGDYGYTF
CDR3 DNA: TGCAGTGCTAGTGCGGGACAGGGTGACTATGGCTACACCTTC
J gene: TRBJ1-2
clone size: -
D gene: TRBD1
V gene: TRBV20-1

CDR3 protein: CASSPRLAGGQETQYF
CDR3 DNA: TGCGCCAGCAGCCCAAGACTAGCGGGGGGACAAGAGACCCAGTACTTC
J gene: TRBJ2-5
clone size: few
D gene: TRBD2
V gene: TRBV4-1

CDR3 protein: CASSVWGQGNTGELFF
CDR3 DNA: TGTGCCAGCAGCGTATGGGGACAGGGGAACACCGGGGAGCTGTTTTTT
J gene: TRBJ2-2
clone size: -
D gene: TRBD1
V gene: TRBV9

CDR3 protein: CASSQRRGQGTEAFF
CDR3 DNA: TGTGCCAGCAGCCAGAGGAGGGGGCAGGGCACTGAAGCTTTCTTT
J gene: TRBJ1-1
clone size: many
D gene: TRBD1
V gene: TRBV11-3

CDR3 protein: CSATSVNEQFF
CDR3 DNA: TGCAGTGCTACCTCAGTTAATGAGCAGTTCTTC
J gene: TRBJ2-1
clone size: -
D gene: -
V gene: TRBV20-1

CDR3 protein: CASSLLNREKSDYGYTF
CDR3 DNA: TGTGCCAGCAGTTTATTAAACAGGGAGAAAAGCGACTATGGCTACACCTTC
J gene: TRBJ1-2
clone size: few
D gene: -
V gene: TRBV28

CDR3 protein: CASRPPDGREKLFF
CDR3 DNA: TGTGCCAGCAGGCCCCCGGACGGTAGAGAAAAACTGTTTTTT
J gene: TRBJ1-4
clone size: -
D gene: -
V gene: TRBV25-1

CDR3 protein: CASSQQLMNTEAFF
CDR3 DNA: TGTGCCAGCAGCCAACAGTTAATGAACACTGAAGCTTTCTTT
J gene: TRBJ1-1
clone size: -
D gene: -
V gene: TRBV3-1

CDR3 protein: CASSFRITDTQYF
CDR3 DNA: TGTGCCAGCAGCTTTCGAATCACAGATACGCAGTATTTT
J gene: TRBJ2-3
clone size: -
D gene: -
V gene: TRBV7-4

CDR3 protein: CASSIPPTGELFF
CDR3 DNA: TGTGCCAGTAGTATACCCCCCACCGGGGAGCTGTTTTTT
J gene: TRBJ2-2
clone size: once
D gene: -
V gene: TRBV19

CDR3 protein: CASRKRTQVEETQYF
CDR3 DNA: TGTGCCAGCAGGAAAAGGACGCAAGTCGAAGAGACCCAGTACTTC
J gene: TRBJ2-5
clone size: -
D gene: -
V gene: TRBV6-2/TRBV6-3

CDR3 protein: CASRLDGNYGYTF
CDR3 DNA: TGTGCCAGCAGACTGGACGGGAACTATGGCTACACCTTC
J gene: TRBJ1-2
clone size: many
D gene: -
V gene: TRBV6-1

CDR3 protein: CASEFITFRPRAEKLFF
CDR3 DNA: TGTGCCAGCGAATTCATTACCTTCCGCCCGCGGGCTGAAAAACTGTTTTTT
J gene: TRBJ1-4
clone size: many
D gene: -
V gene: TRBV7-7

CDR3 protein: CSAIPGGSDSNQPQHF
CDR3 DNA: TGCAGTGCTATCCCGGGGGGTAGTGATAGCAATCAGCCCCAGCATTTT
J gene: TRBJ1-5
clone size: few
D gene: -
V gene: TRBV20-1

CDR3 protein: CASSRGLSDTQYF
CDR3 DNA: TGTGCCAGCAGCCGGGGACTTTCCGATACGCAGTATTTT
J gene: TRBJ2-3
clone size: -
D gene: -
V gene: TRBV5-4

CDR3 protein: CASSLALSEYGRKTQYF
CDR3 DNA: TGTGCCAGCAGCTTAGCACTCTCGGAGTATGGGCGTAAGACCCAGTACTTC
J gene: TRBJ2-5
clone size: many
D gene: -
V gene: TRBV7-8

CDR3 protein: CASSSPTANTEAFF
CDR3 DNA: TGCGCCAGCAGCTCTCCGACAGCGAACACTGAAGCTTTCTTT
J gene: TRBJ1-1
clone size: -
D gene: -
V gene: TRBV4-1

CDR3 protein: CASHHRAGANVLTF
CDR3 DNA: TGTGCCAGCCACCACCGGGCTGGGGCCAACGTCCTGACTTTC
J gene: TRBJ2-6
clone size: -
D gene: -
V gene: TRBV5-5

CDR3 protein: CASGVDQPQHF
CDR3 DNA: TGTGCCAGCGGGGTGGATCAGCCCCAGCATTTT
J gene: TRBJ1-5
clone size: many
D gene: -
V gene: TRBV7-2

CDR3 protein: CSVRVSYEQYF
CDR3 DNA: TGCAGCGTTCGGGTTTCCTACGAGCAGTACTTC
J gene: TRBJ2-7
clone size: -
D gene: -
V gene: TRBV29-1

CDR3 protein: CASSWDEDRGNTGELFF
CDR3 DNA: TGCGCCAGCAGCTGGGATGAGGACAGGGGAAACACCGGGGAGCTGTTTTTT
J gene: TRBJ2-2
clone size: few
D gene: TRBD1
V gene: TRBV5-1

CDR3 protein: CATSEGAEVYEQYF
CDR3 DNA: TGTGCCACCAGCGAGGGGGCGGAGGTCTACGAGCAGTACTTC
J gene: TRBJ2-7
clone size: -
D gene: TRBD1
V gene: TRBV15

CDR3 protein: CASKRNKGDTEAFF
CDR3 DNA: TGCGCCAGCAAAAGAAACAAGGGGGACACTGAAGCTTTCTTT
J gene: TRBJ1-1
clone size: many
D gene: -
V gene: TRBV10-1

CDR3 protein: CASSEGQGADGYTF
CDR3 DNA: TGTGCCAGCAGTGAGGGGCAGGGAGCGGATGGCTACACCTTC
J gene: TRBJ1-2
clone size: -
D gene: -
V gene: TRBV2

CDR3 protein: CSAGLAGRETQYF
CDR3 DNA: TGCAGTGCTGGTCTAGCGGGTCGGGAGACCCAGTACTTC
J gene: TRBJ2-5
clone size: few
D gene: TRBD2
V gene: TRBV20-1

CDR3 protein: CASSEQRQAYEQYF
CDR3 DNA: TGTGCCAGCAGTGAACAGAGGCAGGCCTACGAGCAGTACTTC
J gene: TRBJ2-7
clone size: few
D gene: -
V gene: TRBV6-1

CDR3 protein: CASSPLGGADVYEQYF
CDR3 DNA: TGTGCCAGCAGCCCCCTCGGGGGGGCGGACGTCTACGAGCAGTACTTC
J gene: TRBJ2-7
clone size: few
D gene: TRBD2
V gene: TRBV11-2

CDR3 protein: CSVAEGTDTQYF
CDR3 DNA: TGCAGTGTAGCGGAGGGGACAGATACGCAGTATTTT
J gene: TRBJ2-3
clone size: many
D gene: -
V gene: TRBV20-1

CDR3 protein: CASSQETVGTPAYEQYF
CDR3 DNA: TGCGCCAGCAGCCAAGAGACGGTGGGCACCCCGGCCTACGAGCAGTACTTC
J gene: TRBJ2-7
clone size: -
D gene: -
V gene: TRBV4-3

CDR3 protein: CASSFGLGTDTQYF
CDR3 DNA: TGTGCCAGCAGCTTTGGTCTCGGGACTGATACGCAGTATTTT
J gene: TRBJ2-3
clone size: many
D gene: -
V gene: TRBV7-2

CDR3 protein: CASSQSGGVVDTQYF
CDR3 DNA: TGTGCCAGCAGCCAATCTGGCGGAGTCGTAGATACGCAGTATTTT
J gene: TRBJ2-3
clone size: many
D gene: -
V gene: TRBV7-9

CDR3 protein: CASSLRALYNEQFF
CDR3 DNA: TGTGCCAGCAGTCTTCGGGCCCTTTACAATGAGCAGTTCTTC
J gene: TRBJ2-1
clone size: many
D gene: -
V gene: TRBV28

CDR3 protein: CASTVQGGAETQYF
CDR3 DNA: TGTGCCAGCACCGTCCAGGGGGGTGCGGAGACCCAGTACTTC
J gene: TRBJ2-5
clone size: -
D gene: -
V gene: TRBV2

CDR3 protein: CASSLSGDTEAFF
CDR3 DNA: TGTGCCAGCAGCCTGTCGGGGGACACTGAAGCTTTCTTT
J gene: TRBJ1-1
clone size: -
D gene: -
V gene: TRBV9

CDR3 protein: CASSPRGVSYEQYF
CDR3 DNA: TGTGCCTCAAGCCCCAGGGGTGTATCCTACGAGCAGTACTTC
J gene: TRBJ2-7
clone size: many
D gene: -
V gene: TRBV7-2

CDR3 protein: CATSRDNRDRPQETQYF
CDR3 DNA: TGTGCCACCAGCAGAGATAATCGGGACAGGCCCCAAGAGACCCAGTACTTC
J gene: TRBJ2-5
clone size: -
D gene: TRBD1
V gene: TRBV15

CDR3 protein: CASSPTSGGTVNVHF
CDR3 DNA: TGTGCCAGCAGCCCAACTAGCGGGGGGACGGTGAACGTCCACTTC
J gene: TRBJ2-7
clone size: many
D gene: TRBD2
V gene: TRBV7-2

CDR3 protein: CASSLKSVFNSPLHF
CDR3 DNA: TGTGCCAGCAGCTTAAAGTCGGTCTTTAATTCACCCCTCCACTTT
J gene: TRBJ1-6
clone size: many
D gene: -
V gene: TRBV7-2

CDR3 protein: CASSQRASTGTGRETQYF
CDR3 DNA: TGCGCCAGCAGCCAAAGGGCCTCGACCGGGACAGGGAGAGAGACCCAGTACTTC
J gene: TRBJ2-5
clone size: -
D gene: TRBD1
V gene: TRBV4-3

CDR3 protein: CASRNSPSNTGELFF
CDR3 DNA: TGTGCCAGCAGGAACAGCCCATCTAACACCGGGGAGCTGTTTTTT
J gene: TRBJ2-2
clone size: few
D gene: -
V gene: TRBV6-2/TRBV6-3

CDR3 protein: CASSLPEAYEQYF
CDR3 DNA: TGTGCCAGCAGCTTACCCGAAGCCTACGAGCAGTACTTC
J gene: TRBJ2-7
clone size: few
D gene: -
V gene: TRBV5-4